Listed below are T cell receptor beta chains from one sample, sequenced in a study of T-cell reconstitution after alpha-beta-depleted transplantation in children. TCRdb reprocessed the PCR reads with MiXCR, giving one entry per CDR3 protein. This sample has a few hundred thousand distinct CDR3 sequences, with more than 20% found just once. This specimen consisted of PBMCs, obtained before TCRalphabeta/CD19-depleted stem cell transplant. The origin of the receptors is a boy under three years old with Wiskott-Aldrich syndrome, due to receive a stem cell transplant. Each CDR3 is given with its conserved first and last residue. The D gene is left open where the match is weak. For some rows the clone size is stated as once, few or many, or as a class when expanded; others skip it.

D,size,V,J,length,DNA,CDR3
TRBD2,-,TRBV11-1,TRBJ2-1,20,TGTGCCAGCAGCTTAACCCGACTAGCGGGAGGGCCCGGGCTGCACCATGAGCAGTTCTTC,CASSLTRLAGGPGLHHEQFF
-,few,TRBV5-1,TRBJ1-4,16,TGCGCCAGCAGCTCAGAATTGACAGGTGGGAATGAAAAACTGTTTTTT,CASSSELTGGNEKLFF
TRBD2,-,TRBV24-1,TRBJ2-5,17,TGTGCCACCAGTGACGGCGCTGGACTAGCGGGGCGCGAGACCCAGTACTTC,CATSDGAGLAGRETQYF
-,-,TRBV15,TRBJ1-4,15,TGTGCCACCAGCAGAGGCGGAGGAGGGAATGAAAAACTGTTTTTT,CATSRGGGGNEKLFF
TRBD1,-,TRBV29-1,TRBJ2-2,13,TGCAGCGCCACCGACAGGGGAACCGGGGAGCTGTTTTTT,CSATDRGTGELFF
-,few,TRBV29-1,TRBJ2-5,12,TGCAGCGTCGTTAGACAGTGGGAGACCCAGTACTTC,CSVVRQWETQYF
-,-,TRBV5-6,TRBJ2-5,18,TGTGCCAGCAGCCCCTCAGGGGGGAGGGCAGCCTTCCAAGAGACCCAGTACTTC,CASSPSGGRAAFQETQYF
-,few,TRBV5-1,TRBJ2-1,15,TGCGCCAGCAGCTTGCCTCCAGGGGGGTACAATGAGCAGTTCTTC,CASSLPPGGYNEQFF
-,-,TRBV4-1,TRBJ2-1,14,TGCGCCAGCAGCCAAGAAGCCACGGCTAATGAGCAGTTCTTC,CASSQEATANEQFF
-,-,TRBV29-1,TRBJ2-7,13,TGCAGCGTGGTGGGGACAATCGGGGGCGAGCAGTACTTC,CSVVGTIGGEQYF
-,many,TRBV5-1,TRBJ2-5,13,TGCGCCAGCAGCTTGTCTCCAGAAGAGACCCAGTACTTC,CASSLSPEETQYF
-,few,TRBV20-1,TRBJ1-1,13,TGCAGTGAAAAGGGGCCGGGTGGCACTGAAGCTTTCTTT,CSEKGPGGTEAFF
-,few,TRBV4-2,TRBJ2-7,13,TGTGCCAGCAGCCCCAGTTTTGGTTACGAGCAGTACTTC,CASSPSFGYEQYF
-,-,TRBV24-1,TRBJ2-1,12,TGTGCCACCAGTGATCGGTTCGGTGAGCAGTTCTTC,CATSDRFGEQFF
TRBD1,-,TRBV29-1,TRBJ2-1,14,TGCAGCGTGGGGACAGGGAGCTCCTACAATGAGCAGTTCTTC,CSVGTGSSYNEQFF
-,few,TRBV5-1,TRBJ1-2,13,TGCGCCAGCAGCTTGGCCGACAACTATGGCTACACCTTC,CASSLADNYGYTF
-,few,TRBV7-2,TRBJ2-7,15,TGTGCCAGCAGCTACGCGGCGGGACAGTACTACGAGCAGTACTTC,CASSYAAGQYYEQYF
-,few,TRBV24-1,TRBJ2-6,16,TGTGCCACCAGTGTGGACGATATCCCTGGGGCCAACGTCCTGACTTTC,CATSVDDIPGANVLTF
-,-,TRBV29-1,TRBJ2-1,14,TGCAGCGTTGATGCGACAAGTTTGTACAATGAGCAGTTCTTC,CSVDATSLYNEQFF
TRBD2,few,TRBV12-3/TRBV12-4,TRBJ2-5,17,TGTGCCAGCAGTTTAGCCCCGGGACTAGCGGGATCGGAGACCCAGTACTTC,CASSLAPGLAGSETQYF
-,-,TRBV12-3/TRBV12-4,TRBJ2-5,15,TGTCCCAGCAGTTTATGGCAGGGCGGGGCAGAGACCCAGTACTTC,CPSSLWQGGAETQYF
-,few,TRBV29-1,TRBJ2-5,13,TGCAGCTTAAGCGTAAGAAGTAGGGAGACCCAGTACTTC,CSLSVRSRETQYF
TRBD1,-,TRBV11-3,TRBJ1-1,17,TGTGCCAGCGTCCCCAGGAACGGACAGGGGGCTTGCACTGAAGCTTTCTTT,CASVPRNGQGACTEAFF
TRBD2,-,TRBV2,TRBJ2-4,14,TGTGCCAGCAGGCCCGAAGCGGGAGGTTACATTCAGTACTTC,CASRPEAGGYIQYF